This TCR beta chain was sequenced in a study of blood T cell repertoires in COVID-19. Overall study: Researchers got acute and convalescent COVID-19 samples from the United States, Italy and Spain. T cells, B-cell-depleted T cells, or PBMCs provided the cDNA or gDNA that served as material.

Per the study methods: Nucleated cell counts were estimated from reference gene primer amplification. The data were produced by immunoSEQ multiplex PCR, yet TCRdb's version contains in-frame clones alone and is incomplete. The V and J calls and the clone size are those of that table, but D and trimming were determined from the DNA. The data show around 100,000 clones, with 85% seen just once and around 15% held by the top ten. Trimming pared 8 bases from V and 1 base from J, leaving 13 bases between. The CDR3 loop spans 14 amino acids. The germline V gene encodes CDR1 LNHDA and CDR2 SQIVND (reference sequence).

This clonotype was sampled from a man aged 45-65 years with active or convalescent COVID-19. The sequenced material came from peripheral blood. The chain is built from TRBV19 and TRBJ2-3; D is undetermined. The CDR3 reads CASAPGFRTDTQYF. The CDR3 region has the DNA TGTGCCAGTGCCCCCGGGTTTCGCACAGATACGCAGTATTTT.